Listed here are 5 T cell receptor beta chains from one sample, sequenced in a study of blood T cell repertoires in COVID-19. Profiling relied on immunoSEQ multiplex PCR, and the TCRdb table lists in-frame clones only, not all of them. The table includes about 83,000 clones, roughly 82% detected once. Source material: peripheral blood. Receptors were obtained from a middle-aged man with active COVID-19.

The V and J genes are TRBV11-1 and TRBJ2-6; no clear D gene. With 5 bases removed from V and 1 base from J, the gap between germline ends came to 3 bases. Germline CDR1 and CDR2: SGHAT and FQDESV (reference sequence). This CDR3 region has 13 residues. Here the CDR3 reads CASSLSGANVLTF. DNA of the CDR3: TGTGCCAGCAGCCTATCTGGGGCCAACGTCCTGACTTTC.

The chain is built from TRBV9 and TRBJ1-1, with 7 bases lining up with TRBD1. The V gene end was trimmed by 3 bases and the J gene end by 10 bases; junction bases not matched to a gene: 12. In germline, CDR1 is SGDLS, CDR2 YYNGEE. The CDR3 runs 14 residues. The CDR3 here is CASSALAGGEGAFF. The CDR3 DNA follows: TGTGCCAGCAGCGCACTGGCAGGGGGAGAGGGAGCTTTCTTT.

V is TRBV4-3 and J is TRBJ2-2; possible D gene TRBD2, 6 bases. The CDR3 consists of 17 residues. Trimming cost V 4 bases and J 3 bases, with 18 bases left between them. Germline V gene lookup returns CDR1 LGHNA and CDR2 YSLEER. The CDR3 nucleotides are TGCGCCAGCAGCCGCGGAAGTAGCGGCCCCTACACCGGGGAGCTGTTTTTT. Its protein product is CASSRGSSGPYTGELFF.

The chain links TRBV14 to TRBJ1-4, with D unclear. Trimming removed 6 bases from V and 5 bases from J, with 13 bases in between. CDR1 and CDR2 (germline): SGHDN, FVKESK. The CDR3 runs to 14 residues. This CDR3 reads CASRKNSGNEKLFF. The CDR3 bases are TGTGCCAGCAGAAAAAACAGCGGGAATGAAAAACTGTTTTTT.

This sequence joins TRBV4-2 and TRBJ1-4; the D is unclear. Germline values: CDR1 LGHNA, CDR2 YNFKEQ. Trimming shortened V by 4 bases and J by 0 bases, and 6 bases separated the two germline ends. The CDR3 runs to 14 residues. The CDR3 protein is CASSPHATNEKLFF. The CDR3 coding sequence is TGTGCCAGCAGCCCCCATGCAACTAATGAAAAACTGTTTTTT.